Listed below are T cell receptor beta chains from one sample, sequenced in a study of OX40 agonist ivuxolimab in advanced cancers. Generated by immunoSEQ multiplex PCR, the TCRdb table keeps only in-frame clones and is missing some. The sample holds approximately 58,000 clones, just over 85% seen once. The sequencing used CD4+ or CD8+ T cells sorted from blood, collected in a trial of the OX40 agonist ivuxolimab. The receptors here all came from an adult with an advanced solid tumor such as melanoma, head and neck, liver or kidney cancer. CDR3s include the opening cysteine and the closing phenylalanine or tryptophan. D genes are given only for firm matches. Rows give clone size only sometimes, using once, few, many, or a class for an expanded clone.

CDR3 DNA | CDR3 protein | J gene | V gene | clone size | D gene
TGCGCCAGCAGCCAAGAGGGTGGGCGTGGCTACAATGAGCAGTTCTTC | CASSQEGGRGYNEQFF | TRBJ2-1 | TRBV4-1 | . | .
TGTGCCAGCGAACTACAGGGAACGAACACTGAAGCTTTCTTT | CASELQGTNTEAFF | TRBJ1-1 | TRBV7-2 | . | .
TGTGCCAGCTCACCACTGTGGGGATCAGAGACCCAGTACTTC | CASSPLWGSETQYF | TRBJ2-5 | TRBV18 | . | .
TGTGCCTGGACCTCGGGCAATTACGAGCAGTACTTC | CAWTSGNYEQYF | TRBJ2-7 | TRBV30 | . | .
TGCGCCAGCAGCTTGGAGGGACGGGGTATTGGGCAGTTCTTC | CASSLEGRGIGQFF | TRBJ2-1 | TRBV5-1 | . | .
TGTGCCATCAGTACCGATAAGAACAGGGGGCCGGGGACTGAAGCTTTCTTT | CAISTDKNRGPGTEAFF | TRBJ1-1 | TRBV10-3 | . | TRBD1
TGCAGCGTTGAAAGGGGGAGGGCCGGCAATGAGCAGTTCTTC | CSVERGRAGNEQFF | TRBJ2-1 | TRBV29-1 | . | .
TGTGCCAGCAGTGAAGCTTCGCCAGTCAGCAATCAGCCCCAGCATTTT | CASSEASPVSNQPQHF | TRBJ1-5 | TRBV6-1 | . | .
TGTGCCAGCAGTTACTCGAAAGCCCCGTTCTACGAGCAGTACTTC | CASSYSKAPFYEQYF | TRBJ2-7 | TRBV6-5 | . | .
TGTGCCAGCAGTGGAAGGGGTCAAAATTCACCCCTCCACTTT | CASSGRGQNSPLHF | TRBJ1-6 | TRBV2 | . | .
TGCGCCAGCAGTGACAGGGATAGCAATCAGCCCCAGCATTTT | CASSDRDSNQPQHF | TRBJ1-5 | TRBV10-1 | . | .
TGTGCCAGCAGCTTGAACTATGGCTACACCTTC | CASSLNYGYTF | TRBJ1-2 | TRBV5-5 | few | .
TGTGCCAGTGCGACCATGCAGGGTCCCTCTTACGAGCAGTACTTC | CASATMQGPSYEQYF | TRBJ2-7 | TRBV19 | . | .
TGTGCCAGCAGCCAAGGAGCGGGGGGTCACAATGAGCAGTTCTTC | CASSQGAGGHNEQFF | TRBJ2-1 | TRBV4-2 | . | TRBD2
TGTGCCAGCAGTGAATATCCTAGCGGGGGGGCCGGGGAGCTGTTTTTT | CASSEYPSGGAGELFF | TRBJ2-2 | TRBV2 | . | TRBD2
TGCGCCAGCAGCTACACAGGGCGAGCTAACTATGGCTACACCTTC | CASSYTGRANYGYTF | TRBJ1-2 | TRBV4-1 | . | .
TGCGCCAGCCGAACCACTACGGGGGGCGCCCACCCACTGAACACTGAAGCTTTCTTT | CASRTTTGGAHPLNTEAFF | TRBJ1-1 | TRBV5-1 | . | .
TGTGCCAGCACCCGGACAGCCCAAGAGACCCAGTACTTC | CASTRTAQETQYF | TRBJ2-5 | TRBV6-1 | . | .
TGTGCCAGCAGCTTATCGAGGACAGGGATCCACGAGCAGTACTTC | CASSLSRTGIHEQYF | TRBJ2-7 | TRBV7-9 | . | TRBD1
TGTGCCAGCAGCTCCCGACAGGGAGGCAATGAGCAGTTCTTC | CASSSRQGGNEQFF | TRBJ2-1 | TRBV9 | . | .
TGCGCCAGCAGCTTGCAGACCACAAGGGCCAGGCAGTACTTC | CASSLQTTRARQYF | TRBJ2-7 | TRBV5-1 | . | .
TGTGCCAGCTCAGCTAGCGGTTACGAGCAGTACTTC | CASSASGYEQYF | TRBJ2-7 | TRBV18 | . | TRBD2
TGCGCCAGCAGCTTTCGGGGCGAGATTGGCACTGAAGCTTTCTTT | CASSFRGEIGTEAFF | TRBJ1-1 | TRBV5-1 | . | .
TGTGCCAGCAGCTATCGACTAGCGGGAGGACGAACGAATACCTACGAGCAGTACTTC | CASSYRLAGGRTNTYEQYF | TRBJ2-7 | TRBV7-9 | . | TRBD2
TGTGCCAGCAGCATATTCGGACAGGGGGATACCTACGAGCAGTACTTC | CASSIFGQGDTYEQYF | TRBJ2-7 | TRBV7-2 | . | TRBD1
TGTGCCAGCAGCAGGGACAGGGCTCGGGGCAATCAGCCCCAGCATTTT | CASSRDRARGNQPQHF | TRBJ1-5 | TRBV7-2 | . | TRBD1
TGTGCCAGTAGTATTGATAGTTATCAAGTCAATGAGCAGTTCTTC | CASSIDSYQVNEQFF | TRBJ2-1 | TRBV19 | . | .
TGTGCCAGCAGTACGGATTCCAGAGCCTACAATGAGCAGTTCTTC | CASSTDSRAYNEQFF | TRBJ2-1 | TRBV27 | . | .
TGTGCCAGCACCACGGGGGCCGGCGGGGAGACCCAGTACTTC | CASTTGAGGETQYF | TRBJ2-5 | TRBV7-9 | once | .
TGTGCCATCAGTGACAACCCGGGACAGGGAACTGGCTACACCTTC | CAISDNPGQGTGYTF | TRBJ1-2 | TRBV10-3 | few | TRBD1
TGTGCCAGCAGCTTAGTGGCGGCTGAAGCTTTCTTT | CASSLVAAEAFF | TRBJ1-1 | TRBV7-8 | . | .
TGTGCCAGCAGCGTATCCGGGGCCAGGCCCCAGCATTTT | CASSVSGARPQHF | TRBJ1-5 | TRBV7-8 | few | .
TGTGCCAGCAGCAAATGTTCCCGTAGCTATGGCTACACCTTC | CASSKCSRSYGYTF | TRBJ1-2 | TRBV21-1 | . | .
TGTGCCAGCAAGAGCGGGGGCGGGGGGACCCAGTACTTC | CASKSGGGGTQYF | TRBJ2-5 | TRBV2 | . | TRBD2
TGTGCCAGTAGTGAGGGCAGCTATAATGAAAAACTGTTTTTT | CASSEGSYNEKLFF | TRBJ1-4 | TRBV19 | . | .
TGTGCCAGCAGCTTGGCGGTAGCGGGGACCTACGAGCAGTACTTC | CASSLAVAGTYEQYF | TRBJ2-7 | TRBV5-5 | . | TRBD2
TGCGCCAGCAGCTTGATCTCAGATACGCAGTATTTT | CASSLISDTQYF | TRBJ2-3 | TRBV5-1 | few | .
TGTGCCAGCAGTCTCACTAGCGGGGAGACCCAGTACTTC | CASSLTSGETQYF | TRBJ2-5 | TRBV7-3 | . | TRBD2
TGTGCCAGCAGTTCGGGACAGGGGGGGGTAGCCCACGCAGCTTTCTTT | CASSSGQGGVAHAAFF | TRBJ1-1 | TRBV6-5 | . | TRBD1
TGTGCCAGCTCCCCAAAGGAAGAGACCCAGTACTTC | CASSPKEETQYF | TRBJ2-5 | TRBV18 | . | .
TGTGCCAGCGGCGTCTCCTACGAGCAGTACTTC | CASGVSYEQYF | TRBJ2-7 | TRBV11-2 | . | .
TGTGCCAGCAGCCGGCTACAGGGGGAAGGCTATGGCTACACCTTC | CASSRLQGEGYGYTF | TRBJ1-2 | TRBV28 | . | TRBD1
TGTGCCAGCAGTGCCGGGTTCCGAGTCAATCAGCCCCAGCATTTT | CASSAGFRVNQPQHF | TRBJ1-5 | TRBV27 | . | .
TGTGCCAGCAGAACAAGCCCCGGGGAGCTGTTTTTT | CASRTSPGELFF | TRBJ2-2 | TRBV6-9 | . | .
TGTGCCAGTAGTATAGGGCTAGCGGGAGTTGTTGAGCAGTTCTTC | CASSIGLAGVVEQFF | TRBJ2-1 | TRBV19 | . | TRBD2
TGTGCCAGCAGACAAGGGGGGAGCAATCAGCCCCAGCATTTT | CASRQGGSNQPQHF | TRBJ1-5 | TRBV28 | . | .